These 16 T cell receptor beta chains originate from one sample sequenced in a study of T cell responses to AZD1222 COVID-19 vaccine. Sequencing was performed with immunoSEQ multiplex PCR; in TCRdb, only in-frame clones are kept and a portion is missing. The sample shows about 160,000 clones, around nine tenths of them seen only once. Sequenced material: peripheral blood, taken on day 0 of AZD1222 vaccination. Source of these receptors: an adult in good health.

DNA of the CDR3: TGTGCCATCACTGACAGTTTGAACACTGAAGCTTTCTTT. Protein product: CAITDSLNTEAFF. The chain is built from TRBV10-3 and TRBJ1-1, with D maybe TRBD1 (5 bases). The germline gives CDR1 ENHRY, CDR2 SYGVKD. V dropped 7 bases and J dropped 0 bases, with 9 bases sitting between them. The CDR3 loop spans 13 amino acids.

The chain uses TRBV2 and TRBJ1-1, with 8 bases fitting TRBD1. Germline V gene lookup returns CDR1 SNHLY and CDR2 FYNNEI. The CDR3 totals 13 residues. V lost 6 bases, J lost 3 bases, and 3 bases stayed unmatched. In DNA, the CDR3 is TGTGCCAGCAGAAAGACAGGGGACACTGAAGCTTTCTTT. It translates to CASRKTGDTEAFF.

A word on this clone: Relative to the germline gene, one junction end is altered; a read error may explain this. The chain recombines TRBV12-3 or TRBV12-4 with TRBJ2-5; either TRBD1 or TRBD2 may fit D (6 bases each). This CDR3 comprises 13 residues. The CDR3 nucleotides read TGTGCCAGCAATCCCCGGGGGCAAGGGACCCAGTACTTC. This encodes CASNPRGQGTQYF.

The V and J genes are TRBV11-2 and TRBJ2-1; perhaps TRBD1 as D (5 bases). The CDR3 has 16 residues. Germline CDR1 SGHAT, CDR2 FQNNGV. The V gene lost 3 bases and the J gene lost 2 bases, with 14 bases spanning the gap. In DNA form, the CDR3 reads TGTGCCAGCAGCTTTCCAGGGCACAGCCCCTACAATGAGCAGTTCTTC. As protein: CASSFPGHSPYNEQFF.

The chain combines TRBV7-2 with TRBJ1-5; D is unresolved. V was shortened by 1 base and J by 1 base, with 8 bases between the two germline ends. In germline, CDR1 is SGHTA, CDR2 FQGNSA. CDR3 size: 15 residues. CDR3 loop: CASSLVWSSNQPQHF. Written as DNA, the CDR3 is TGTGCCAGCAGCTTAGTTTGGTCGAGCAATCAGCCCCAGCATTTT.

Here the CDR3 DNA reads TGTGCCAGCTCCAACGGAGGTACTAATGAAAAACTGTTTTTT. It translates to CASSNGGTNEKLFF. This chain uses TRBV18 with TRBJ1-4; D not certain. The CDR3 sequence is 14 residues long. V dropped 6 bases and J dropped 2 bases, with 10 bases sitting between them. Germline CDR1 reads KGHSH; CDR2 reads LQKENI.

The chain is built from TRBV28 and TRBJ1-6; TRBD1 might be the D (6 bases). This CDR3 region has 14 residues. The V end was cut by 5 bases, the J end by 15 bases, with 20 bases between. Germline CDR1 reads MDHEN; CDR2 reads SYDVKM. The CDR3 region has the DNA TGTGCCAGCAGTGAAGTGGCCAGGGGAAAAGTCCTCCACTTT. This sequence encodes CASSEVARGKVLHF.

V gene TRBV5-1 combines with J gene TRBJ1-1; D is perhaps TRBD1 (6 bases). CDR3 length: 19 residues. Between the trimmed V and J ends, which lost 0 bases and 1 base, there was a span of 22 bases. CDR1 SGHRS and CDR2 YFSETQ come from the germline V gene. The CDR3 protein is CASSLAIPGASTRNTEAFF. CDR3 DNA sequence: TGCGCCAGCAGCTTGGCCATTCCAGGGGCCTCGACGAGGAACACTGAAGCTTTCTTT.

CDR3 residues: CASSVGQGDWNTEAFF. The CDR3, as DNA: TGTGCCAGCAGCGTGGGACAGGGGGACTGGAACACTGAAGCTTTCTTT. This rearrangement joins TRBV9 to TRBJ1-1; 11 bases agree with TRBD1. The V segment lost 2 bases and the J segment 1 base; nucleotides outside the gene matches: 4. The CDR3 is 16 amino acids. Germline V gene lookup returns CDR1 SGDLS and CDR2 YYNGEE. Full variable domain (outside the CDR3, taken from reference TRBV9 and TRBJ1-1): DSGVTQTPKHLITATGQRVTLRCSPRSGDLSVYWYQQSLDQGLQFLIQYYNGEERAKGNILERFSAQQFPDLHSELNLSSLELGDSALYFCASSVGQGDWNTEAFFGQGTRLTVV.

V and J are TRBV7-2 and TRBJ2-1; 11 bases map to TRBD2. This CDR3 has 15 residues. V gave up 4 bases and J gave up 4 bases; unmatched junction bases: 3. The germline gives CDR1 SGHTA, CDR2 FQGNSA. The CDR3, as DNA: TGTGCCAGCAGCTCCGGGACTAGCGGTTACAATGAGCAGTTCTTC. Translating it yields CASSSGTSGYNEQFF.

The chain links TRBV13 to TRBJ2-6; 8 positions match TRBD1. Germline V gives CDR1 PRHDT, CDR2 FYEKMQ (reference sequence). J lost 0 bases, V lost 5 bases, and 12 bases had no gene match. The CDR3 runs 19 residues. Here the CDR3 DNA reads TGTGCCAGCAGCCCTCCCGTCGGGACAGGCGACTCTGGGGCCAACGTCCTGACTTTC. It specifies CASSPPVGTGDSGANVLTF.

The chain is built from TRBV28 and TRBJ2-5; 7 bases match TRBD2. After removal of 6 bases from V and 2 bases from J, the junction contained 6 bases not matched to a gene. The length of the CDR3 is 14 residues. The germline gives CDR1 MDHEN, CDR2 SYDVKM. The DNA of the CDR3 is TGTGCCAGCAGCCGTAGCGGGTATCAAGAGACCCAGTACTTC. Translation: CASSRSGYQETQYF.

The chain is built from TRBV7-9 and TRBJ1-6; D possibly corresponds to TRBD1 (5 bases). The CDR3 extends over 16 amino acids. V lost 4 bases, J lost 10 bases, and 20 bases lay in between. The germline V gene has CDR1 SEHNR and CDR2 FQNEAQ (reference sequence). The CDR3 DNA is TGTGCCAGCAGCTCCTCCTCCGGGACTTTGAGATCACCCCTCCACTTT. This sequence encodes CASSSSSGTLRSPLHF.

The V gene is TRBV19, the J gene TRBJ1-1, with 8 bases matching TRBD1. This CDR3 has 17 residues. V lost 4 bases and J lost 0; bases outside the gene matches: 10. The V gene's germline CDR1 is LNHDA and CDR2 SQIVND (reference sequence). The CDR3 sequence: CASSTPGQVLMNTEAFF. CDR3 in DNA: TGTGCCAGTAGTACCCCGGGACAGGTTCTAATGAACACTGAAGCTTTCTTT.

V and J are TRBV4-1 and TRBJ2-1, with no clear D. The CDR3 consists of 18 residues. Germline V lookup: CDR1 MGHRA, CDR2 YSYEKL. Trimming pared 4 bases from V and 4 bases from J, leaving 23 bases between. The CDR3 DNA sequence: TGCGCCAGCAGCCGAGCCGACCGTGGGTTTTCCTTTTACAATGAGCAGTTCTTC. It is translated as CASSRADRGFSFYNEQFF.

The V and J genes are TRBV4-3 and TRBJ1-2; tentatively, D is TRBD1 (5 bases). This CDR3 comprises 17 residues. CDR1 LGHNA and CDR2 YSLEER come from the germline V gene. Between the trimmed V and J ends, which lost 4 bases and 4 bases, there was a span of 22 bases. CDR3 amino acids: CASSPTGGPLTFYGYTF. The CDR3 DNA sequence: TGCGCCAGCAGCCCCACGGGGGGACCCCTAACTTTCTATGGCTACACCTTC.